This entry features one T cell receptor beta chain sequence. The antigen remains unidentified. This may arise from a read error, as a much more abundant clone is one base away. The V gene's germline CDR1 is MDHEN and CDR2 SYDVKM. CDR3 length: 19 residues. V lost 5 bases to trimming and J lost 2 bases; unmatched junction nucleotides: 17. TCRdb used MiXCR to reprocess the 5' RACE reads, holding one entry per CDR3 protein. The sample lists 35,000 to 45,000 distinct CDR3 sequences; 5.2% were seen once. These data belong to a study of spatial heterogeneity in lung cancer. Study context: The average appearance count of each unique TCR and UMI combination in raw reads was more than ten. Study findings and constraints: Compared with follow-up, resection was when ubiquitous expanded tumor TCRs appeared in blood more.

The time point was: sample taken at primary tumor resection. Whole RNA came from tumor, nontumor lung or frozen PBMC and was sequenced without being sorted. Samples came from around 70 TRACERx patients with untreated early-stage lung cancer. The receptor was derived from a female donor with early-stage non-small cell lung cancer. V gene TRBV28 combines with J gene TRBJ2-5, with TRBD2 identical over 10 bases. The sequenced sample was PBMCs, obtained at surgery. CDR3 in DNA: TGTGCCAGCAGTAACGGACTAGCGGTGACCCTGGGTGGGCAAGAGACCCAGTACTTC. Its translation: CASSNGLAVTLGGQETQYF.